A single sample gave rise to the 32 T cell receptor beta chains below, sequenced in a study of blood T cell repertoires in COVID-19. This table comes from immunoSEQ multiplex PCR, and its TCRdb copy is limited to in-frame clones, with some not included. In the table there are a few hundred thousand clones, 84% of which are singletons. Specimen: PBMCs or T cells enriched from blood (not recorded which). Receptors were obtained from a man aged 45-65 years who had recovered from COVID-19.

This clone was observed a handful of times. V is TRBV30 and J is TRBJ1-6; 9 positions agree with TRBD1. The trim removed 5 bases at V and 7 bases at J, leaving 6 bases unmatched. This CDR3 comprises 14 residues. The germline CDR1 and CDR2 sequences are GTSNPN and SVGIG (reference sequence). In nucleotides, the CDR3 is TGTGCCTGGGCGGGACAGGGCAAGAATTCACCCCTCCACTTT. It is translated as CAWAGQGKNSPLHF.

The chain carries TRBV10-2 and TRBJ1-5; TRBD1 matches 7 bases. CDR1 and CDR2 from the germline V gene are WSHSY and SAAADI. The V segment lost 5 bases and the J segment 3 bases; nucleotides outside the gene matches: 13. This CDR3 is built from 17 residues. The chain's CDR3 is CASSTYRPGGDNQPQHF. The CDR3 DNA reads as TGCGCCAGCAGTACATATCGCCCAGGGGGTGACAATCAGCCCCAGCATTTT.

The chain joins TRBV5-1 to TRBJ1-1, with a possible D match to TRBD1 (6 bases). The CDR3 loop spans 15 amino acids. Germline CDR1 and CDR2: SGHRS and YFSETQ. V was trimmed by 5 bases and J by 2 bases, leaving 16 bases between them. The CDR3 region is CASRFDGQPNTEAFF. The CDR3 DNA reads TGCGCCAGCAGATTTGACGGACAGCCTAACACTGAAGCTTTCTTT.

A few counts support this clone. V and J are TRBV5-1 and TRBJ2-2, with 7 nucleotides matching TRBD1. J gave up 4 bases and V 4 bases, and 7 bases lay outside the gene matches. The CDR3 spans 15 residues. Germline loops: CDR1 SGHRS, CDR2 YFSETQ. CDR3 region: CASSPRQGSTGELFF. Written as DNA, the CDR3 is TGCGCCAGCAGCCCCCGACAGGGTAGCACCGGGGAGCTGTTTTTT. The entire variable domain, with the rest obtained from reference TRBV5-1 and TRBJ2-2, is as follows: KAGVTQTPRYLIKTRGQQVTLSCSPISGHRSVSWYQQTPGQGLQFLFEYFSETQRNKGNFPGRFSGRQFSNSRSEMNVSTLELGDSALYLCASSPRQGSTGELFFGEGSRLTVL.

The gene calls are TRBV6-2 or TRBV6-3 and TRBJ2-7; TRBD1 agrees at 7 bases. CDR3 size: 15 residues. Germline CDR1 reads MNHEY; CDR2 reads SVGEGT. V dropped 5 bases and J dropped 0; count of bases not matched to a gene: 7. The CDR3 region is CASSTRQGSSYEQYF. CDR3 nucleotide sequence: TGTGCCAGCAGTACCCGACAGGGAAGCTCCTACGAGCAGTACTTC.

The chain recombines TRBV5-1 with TRBJ1-2; weak D call: TRBD1 (6 bases). The CDR3 spans 15 residues. Looked up from germline, CDR1 is SGHRS and CDR2 is YFSETQ. Trimming pared 3 bases from V and 2 bases from J, leaving 14 bases between. In nucleotides, the CDR3 is TGCGCCAGCAGCTCCGAAACAGGGCCCAACTATGGCTACACCTTC. It encodes CASSSETGPNYGYTF.

The genes are TRBV7-8 and TRBJ1-2, with a possible D match to TRBD1 (6 bases). The CDR3 is made up of 14 amino acids. V was trimmed by 5 bases and J by 2 bases, leaving 12 bases between them. Germline-derived CDR1 and CDR2 are SGHVS and FQNEAQ. In DNA form, the CDR3 reads TGTGCCAGCAGCCCCGAACAGGGAAACTATGGCTACACCTTC. Protein product: CASSPEQGNYGYTF.

V gene TRBV29-1 combines with J gene TRBJ2-7; tentatively, D is TRBD2 (6 bases). Germline CDR1 and CDR2: SQVTM and ANQGSEA. The V end lost 7 bases, the J end lost 5 bases, and 24 bases lay between the germline ends. There are 15 residues in the CDR3. CDR3 region: CSASTPGLGVHEQYF. CDR3 bases: TGCAGCGCCTCGACCCCGGGACTGGGGGTCCACGAGCAGTACTTC.

The chain carries TRBV5-1 and TRBJ1-2, with 11 bases aligning to TRBD1. V shed 1 base, J shed 6 bases, and the junction held 8 bases outside the gene matches. Germline CDR1 reads SGHRS; CDR2 reads YFSETQ. The length of the CDR3 is 16 residues. DNA of the CDR3: TGCGCCAGCAGCTTGAGGACAGGGGGCGGCGGCCATGGCTACACCTTC. Translating gives CASSLRTGGGGHGYTF.

This chain uses TRBV4-2 with TRBJ2-1, with 9 bases aligning to TRBD2. The junction had 5 bases not matched to a gene; V was cut back by 0 bases and J by 8 bases. In germline, CDR1 is LGHNA, CDR2 YNFKEQ. CDR3 length: 15 amino acids. The CDR3 region has the DNA TGTGCCAGCAGCCAAGAGGCGGGAGGGCCGGATGAGCAGTTCTTC. Translation: CASSQEAGGPDEQFF.

V and J are TRBV18 and TRBJ2-4; tentatively, D is TRBD1 (5 bases). This CDR3 comprises 16 residues. The germline gives CDR1 KGHSH, CDR2 LQKENI. V gave up 3 bases and J gave up 0 bases, with 12 bases separating them. CDR3 bases: TGTGCCAGCTCACCCTTCACTCAGGGAGCCAAAAACATTCAGTACTTC. This encodes CASSPFTQGAKNIQYF.

J is TRBJ1-2 and V is TRBV9; TRBD1 matches at 7 bases. CDR1 is SGDLS, CDR2 YYNGEE, per germline. The CDR3 is 13 amino acids. V was pared by 3 bases and J by 8 bases, with 7 bases of the junction left unmatched. DNA of the CDR3: TGTGCCAGCAGCGCCCAGGGGGGATTGGGCTACACCTTC. Translation gives CASSAQGGLGYTF.

The chain uses TRBV23-1 and TRBJ1-5; a possible D gene is TRBD1 (6 bases). TRBV23-1 is recorded as an ORF, its role being uncertain. The CDR3 is made up of 16 amino acids. V shed 7 bases and J shed 1 base, with 17 bases lying between them. Here the CDR3 DNA reads TGCGCCAGCACCCATCCTGGACAGAAAAGCAATCAGCCCCAGCATTTT. Translation gives CASTHPGQKSNQPQHF.

The chain links TRBV4-3 to TRBJ2-1; a weak D match, TRBD1 (7 bases). V lost 3 bases to trimming and J lost 8 bases, with 17 bases between them. Germline values: CDR1 LGHNA, CDR2 YSLEER. The CDR3 totals 15 residues. Here the CDR3 reads CASSHDIGGGYEQFF. DNA of the CDR3: TGCGCCAGCAGCCACGACATCGGAGGGGGCTATGAGCAGTTCTTC.

This clone was picked up many times. This same CDR3 is encoded by further DNA sequences in the sample. The chain combines TRBV7-9 with TRBJ2-5; D is possibly TRBD2 (7 bases). The V end was cut by 4 bases, the J end by 4 bases, with 19 bases between. Germline-derived CDR1 and CDR2 are SEHNR and FQNEAQ (reference sequence). The CDR3 is 16 residues long. The CDR3 DNA reads TGTGCCAGCAGCTCCCGAGGGGGGGGCCGGGGAGAGACCCAGTACTTC. It translates to CASSSRGGGRGETQYF. Complete variable domain (other parts from reference TRBV7-9 and TRBJ2-5): DTGVSQNPRHKITKRGQNVTFRCDPISEHNRLYWYRQTLGQGPEFLTYFQNEAQLEKSRLLSDRFSAERPKGSFSTLEIQRTEQGDSAMYLCASSSRGGGRGETQYFGPGTRLLVL.

The CDR3 region has the DNA TGTGCCAGCAGCTTGGGGAGCGGAGCCCTCGTGGAGACCCAGTACTTC. Translation: CASSLGSGALVETQYF. The chain couples TRBV7-2 to TRBJ2-5; D perhaps matches TRBD2 (5 bases). The V and J ends lost 3 bases and 5 bases respectively, with 19 bases between them. The germline V gene has CDR1 SGHTA and CDR2 FQGNSA. The length of the CDR3 is 16 residues.

The J gene is TRBJ1-1, the V gene TRBV10-1; the match to TRBD1 covers 9 bases. The junction had 12 bases not matched to a gene; V was cut back by 6 bases and J by 10 bases. CDR1 is WNHNN and CDR2 is SYGVQD in the germline V gene (reference sequence). The CDR3 loop spans 14 amino acids. For the CDR3, the DNA is TGCGCCAGCAGCCAACACCGGGACAGGGCGAGAGCTTTCTTT. It translates to CASSQHRDRARAFF.

The chain couples TRBV6-1 to TRBJ2-4; possibly TRBD2 for D (5 bases). Trimming took 1 base from V and 1 from J, leaving 20 bases between them. The CDR3 runs to 19 residues. The V gene's germline CDR1 is MNHNS and CDR2 SASEGT. The CDR3 here is CASSEDGRRVGKAKNIQYF. CDR3 in DNA: TGTGCCAGCAGTGAAGATGGGAGACGTGTTGGTAAGGCCAAAAACATTCAGTACTTC.

Here the CDR3 DNA reads TGTGCCACCAGTTACGGGAAGTCGGGCCAGAGTGAGCAGTTCTTC. Its translation: CATSYGKSGQSEQFF. The rearrangement joins TRBV24-1 to TRBJ2-1; maybe TRBD2 (5 bases). The CDR3 consists of 15 residues. Germline assignment: CDR1 KGHDR and CDR2 SFDVKD. The V end lost 6 bases, the J end lost 9 bases, and 20 bases lay between the germline ends.

The rearrangement links TRBV24-1 to TRBJ1-1; D ambiguous. The CDR3 spans 18 residues. V lost 3 bases and J lost 0, with 19 bases in between. Germline V CDR1 and CDR2: KGHDR, SFDVKD. The CDR3 sequence is CATSDPWAQKTMNTEAFF. CDR3 coding DNA: TGTGCCACCAGTGATCCCTGGGCCCAAAAAACCATGAACACTGAAGCTTTCTTT.

This clone was recorded at least ten times. One end of the junction fails to match germline, which may point to a read error. The V gene is TRBV19, the J gene TRBJ1-1, with 7 nucleotides matching TRBD1. The CDR3 has 13 residues. Germline V gene lookup returns CDR1 LNHDA and CDR2 SQIVND (reference sequence). For the CDR3, the DNA is TGTGCCAGTAGGATAGCAGGGGGCACTGAAGCTTTCTTT. Its protein product is CASRIAGGTEAFF.

The chain uses TRBV28 and TRBJ2-6; 11 nucleotides match TRBD2. This CDR3 comprises 21 residues. CDR1 MDHEN and CDR2 SYDVKM come from the germline V gene. J lost 1 base, V lost 1 base, and 12 bases had no gene match. The CDR3 DNA is TGTGCCAGCAGTTTATCAATTCTTACGCGACTAGCGGGATCTGGGGCCAACGTCCTGACTTTC. The encoded protein is CASSLSILTRLAGSGANVLTF.

The chain carries TRBV5-1 and TRBJ2-3, with D possibly being TRBD2 (5 bases). V was cut by 0 bases and J by 1 base, with 12 bases left in between. The CDR3 has 16 amino acids. Germline assignment: CDR1 SGHRS and CDR2 YFSETQ. Written as DNA, the CDR3 is TGCGCCAGCAGCTTGGTTAGCGCGTTGCGCACAGATACGCAGTATTTT. It translates to CASSLVSALRTDTQYF.

V and J are TRBV7-2 and TRBJ2-1; 7 bases are a match to TRBD2. Germline CDR1 SGHTA, CDR2 FQGNSA. The CDR3 length is 13 residues. The CDR3 region is CATRGRSNNEQFF. CDR3 in DNA: TGTGCTACGCGCGGGAGATCTAACAATGAGCAGTTCTTC.

Many counts were recorded for this clone. The V call is TRBV4-1, the J call TRBJ2-7; D call uncertain. Looked up from germline, CDR1 is MGHRA and CDR2 is YSYEKL. The length of the CDR3 is 15 residues. Trimming took off 3 bases at V and 0 bases at J, with 12 bases between the two ends. The CDR3 loop reads CASSQAAFGSYEQYF. CDR3 in DNA: TGCGCCAGCAGCCAGGCGGCCTTTGGCTCCTACGAGCAGTACTTC.

This sequence joins TRBV27 and TRBJ1-3; D gene ambiguous. Trimming removed 0 bases at V and 0 bases at J, with 9 bases between. Germline-derived CDR1 and CDR2 are MNHEY and SMNVEV (reference sequence). This CDR3 is built from 16 residues. CDR3 loop: CASSLSGVSSGNTIYF. CDR3 DNA: TGTGCCAGCAGTTTATCGGGCGTTTCCTCTGGAAACACCATATATTTT.

By sample fraction, this clone is medium-sized. V usage is TRBV6-1 and J usage is TRBJ2-2; 12 bases are a match to TRBD2. The V segment lost 2 bases and the J segment 6 bases; nucleotides outside the gene matches: 1. The CDR3 is 15 amino acids. Germline CDR1 and CDR2: MNHNS and SASEGT. The CDR3: CASSELAGGPGELFF. In DNA form, the CDR3 reads TGTGCCAGCAGTGAACTAGCGGGGGGGCCCGGGGAGCTGTTTTTT.

J is TRBJ2-2 and V is TRBV28; 10 bases fit TRBD2. The germline V gene encodes CDR1 MDHEN and CDR2 SYDVKM. The CDR3 totals 18 residues. With 2 bases clipped from V and 4 bases from J, the junction kept 10 bases outside the gene matches. CDR3 in amino acids: CASSLESGRAFITGELFF. In DNA, the CDR3 is TGTGCCAGCAGTTTAGAGAGCGGGAGGGCCTTTATCACCGGGGAGCTGTTTTTT. The whole variable domain, remainder taken from reference TRBV28 and TRBJ2-2, is DVKVTQSSRYLVKRTGEKVFLECVQDMDHENMFWYRQDPGLGLRLIYFSYDVKMKEKGDIPEGYSVSREKKERFSLILESASTNQTSMYLCASSLESGRAFITGELFFGEGSRLTVL.

The rearrangement uses TRBV5-4 and TRBJ2-7, with 8 nucleotides matching TRBD2. Germline CDR1 reads SGHNT; CDR2 reads YYREEE (reference sequence). This CDR3 has 16 residues. The junction had 12 bases not matched to a gene; V was cut back by 4 bases and J by 3 bases. The CDR3 DNA reads TGTGCCAGCAGCCGAGAAGGTAGCGGGGCGCTCTACGAGCAGTACTTC. As protein: CASSREGSGALYEQYF.

The chain combines TRBV24-1 with TRBJ2-5; 12 bases line up with TRBD2. The CDR3 has 16 residues. Losses at the gene ends were 5 bases for V and 7 bases for J; bases not matched to a gene: 10. The germline CDR1 and CDR2 sequences are KGHDR and SFDVKD. CDR3 amino acids: CATSAQTSGSGSTQYF. In DNA form, the CDR3 reads TGTGCCACCAGTGCTCAGACTAGCGGGAGTGGGTCGACCCAGTACTTC.

The rearrangement joins TRBV5-1 to TRBJ1-5, with 10 bases lining up with TRBD1. The CDR3 is made up of 14 amino acids. Germline lookup yields CDR1 SGHRS and CDR2 YFSETQ. V shed 8 bases and J 3 bases; nucleotides not matched to a gene: 5. This chain's CDR3 is CARPGQGYNQPQHF. The CDR3 DNA follows: TGCGCCAGACCGGGACAGGGGTACAATCAGCCCCAGCATTTT.

This clone was recorded only once. This chain joins TRBV4-1 and TRBJ1-1, with D uncertain. Germline CDR1 is MGHRA and CDR2 is YSYEKL. The V end was cut by 3 bases, the J end by 5 bases, with 25 bases between. The CDR3 runs to 18 residues. CDR3 region: CASSQVGARLGGITEAFF. CDR3 nucleotides: TGCGCCAGCAGCCAGGTCGGTGCAAGGCTAGGAGGGATTACTGAAGCTTTCTTT.